The entry below describes one TCR beta chain. These data are taken from a study of cytomegalovirus exposure and HLA in healthy donors. Here immunoSEQ multiplex PCR was the method, and the copy in TCRdb shows in-frame clones only, minus some. The table shows roughly 250,000 clones, with about 90% occurring only once. This clonotype originated in a woman younger than 45 in good health and CMV-seropositive. Sequences were obtained from PBMCs.

The CDR3 region is CATSTPRDSENRWAAFF. DNA for the CDR3: TGTGCCACCAGCACTCCCCGGGACAGTGAAAACCGTTGGGCAGCTTTCTTT. The genes are TRBV15 and TRBJ1-1; 7 bases match TRBD1. V lost 4 bases, J lost 10 bases, and 21 bases stayed unmatched. Germline CDR1 reads LNHNV; CDR2 reads YYDKDF (reference sequence). This CDR3 has 17 residues.